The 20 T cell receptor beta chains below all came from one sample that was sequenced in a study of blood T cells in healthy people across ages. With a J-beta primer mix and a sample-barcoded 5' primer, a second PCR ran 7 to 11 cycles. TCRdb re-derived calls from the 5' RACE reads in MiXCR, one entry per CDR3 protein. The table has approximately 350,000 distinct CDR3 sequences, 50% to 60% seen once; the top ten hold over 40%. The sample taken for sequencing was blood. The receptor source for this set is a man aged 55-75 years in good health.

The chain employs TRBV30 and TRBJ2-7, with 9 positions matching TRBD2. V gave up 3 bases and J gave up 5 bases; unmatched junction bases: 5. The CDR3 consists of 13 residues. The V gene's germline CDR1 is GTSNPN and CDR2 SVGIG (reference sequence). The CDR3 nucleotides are TGTGCCTGGAGCAATGCGGGGGGGAACGAGCAGTACTTC. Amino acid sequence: CAWSNAGGNEQYF.

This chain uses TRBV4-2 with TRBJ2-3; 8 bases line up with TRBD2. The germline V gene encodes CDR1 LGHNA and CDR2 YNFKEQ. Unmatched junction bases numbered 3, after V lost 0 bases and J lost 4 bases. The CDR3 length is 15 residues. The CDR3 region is CASSQELAVSDTQYF. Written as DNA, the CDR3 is TGTGCCAGCAGCCAAGAACTAGCGGTATCAGATACGCAGTATTTT.

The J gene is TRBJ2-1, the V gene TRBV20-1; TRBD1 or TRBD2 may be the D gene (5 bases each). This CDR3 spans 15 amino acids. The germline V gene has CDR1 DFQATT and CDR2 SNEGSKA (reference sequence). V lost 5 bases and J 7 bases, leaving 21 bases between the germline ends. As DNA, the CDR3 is TGCAGTGCTGCACCGGGGTCAGGGAATGAAAATGAGCAGTTCTTC. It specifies CSAAPGSGNENEQFF.

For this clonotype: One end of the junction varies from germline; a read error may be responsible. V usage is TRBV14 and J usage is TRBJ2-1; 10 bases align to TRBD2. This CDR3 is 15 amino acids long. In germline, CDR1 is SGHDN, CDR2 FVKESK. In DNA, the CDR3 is TGTGCCGGCAGCCAAGTAGCGGGAGGAGATAATGAGCAGTTCTTC. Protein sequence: CAGSQVAGGDNEQFF.

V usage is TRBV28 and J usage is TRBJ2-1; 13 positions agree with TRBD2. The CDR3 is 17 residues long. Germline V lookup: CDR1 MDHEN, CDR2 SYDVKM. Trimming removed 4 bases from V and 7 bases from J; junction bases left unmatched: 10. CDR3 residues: CASSSPRTSGSRNEQFF. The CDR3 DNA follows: TGTGCCAGCAGTTCTCCCCGGACTAGCGGGAGTCGTAATGAGCAGTTCTTC.

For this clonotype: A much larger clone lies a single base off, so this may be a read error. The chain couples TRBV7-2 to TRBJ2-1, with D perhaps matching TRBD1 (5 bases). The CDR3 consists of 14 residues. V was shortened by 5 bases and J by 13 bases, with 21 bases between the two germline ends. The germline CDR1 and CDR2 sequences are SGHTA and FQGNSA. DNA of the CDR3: TGTGCCAGCAGCGTCCAGGGCGGTTTTGAGACCCAGTTCTTC. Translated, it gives CASSVQGGFETQFF.

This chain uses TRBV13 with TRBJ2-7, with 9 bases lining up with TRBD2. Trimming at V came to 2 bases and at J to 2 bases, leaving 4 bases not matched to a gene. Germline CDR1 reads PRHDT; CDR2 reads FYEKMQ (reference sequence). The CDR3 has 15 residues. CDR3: CASSLKLAGTYEQYF. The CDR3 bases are TGTGCCAGCAGCTTAAAGCTAGCGGGAACCTACGAGCAGTACTTC.

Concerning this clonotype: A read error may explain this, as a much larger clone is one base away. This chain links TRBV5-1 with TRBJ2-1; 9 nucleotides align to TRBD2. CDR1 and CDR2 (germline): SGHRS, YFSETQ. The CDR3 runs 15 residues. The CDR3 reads CASSSHGTSLNGQFF. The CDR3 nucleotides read TGCGCCAGCAGCTCTCACGGGACTAGCTTAAATGGGCAGTTCTTC.

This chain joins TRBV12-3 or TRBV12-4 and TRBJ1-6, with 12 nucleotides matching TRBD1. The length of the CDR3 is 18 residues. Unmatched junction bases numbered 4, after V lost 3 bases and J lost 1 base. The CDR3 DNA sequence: TGTGCCAGCAGTTTCGGGACAGGGGGCGCGTCCTATAATTCACCCCTCCACTTT. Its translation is CASSFGTGGASYNSPLHF.

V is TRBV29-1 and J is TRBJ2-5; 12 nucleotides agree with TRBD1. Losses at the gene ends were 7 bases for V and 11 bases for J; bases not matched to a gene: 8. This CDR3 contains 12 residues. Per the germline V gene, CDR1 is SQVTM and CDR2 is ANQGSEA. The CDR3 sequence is CSAGTGGSEQYF. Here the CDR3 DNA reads TGCAGCGCTGGGACAGGGGGCAGTGAGCAGTACTTC.

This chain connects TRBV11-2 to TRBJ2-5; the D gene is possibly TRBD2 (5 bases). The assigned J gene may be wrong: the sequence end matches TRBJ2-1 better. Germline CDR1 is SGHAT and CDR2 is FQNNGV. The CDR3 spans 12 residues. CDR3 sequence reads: CASSLDRETQFF. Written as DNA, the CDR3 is TGTGCCAGCAGCTTAGATAGGGAGACCCAGTTCTTC.

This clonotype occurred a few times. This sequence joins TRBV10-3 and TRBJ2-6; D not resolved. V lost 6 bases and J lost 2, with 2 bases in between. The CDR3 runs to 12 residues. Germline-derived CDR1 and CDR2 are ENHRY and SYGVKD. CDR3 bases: TGTGCCATCAGCCCTGGGGCCAACGTCCTGACTTTC. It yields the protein CAISPGANVLTF.

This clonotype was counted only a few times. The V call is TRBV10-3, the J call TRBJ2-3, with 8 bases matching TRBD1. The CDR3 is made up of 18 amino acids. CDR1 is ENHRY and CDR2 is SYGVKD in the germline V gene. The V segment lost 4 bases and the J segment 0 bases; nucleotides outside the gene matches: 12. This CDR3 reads CAISVGQGATSSTDTQYF. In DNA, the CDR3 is TGTGCCATCAGTGTCGGACAGGGCGCTACCTCTAGCACAGATACGCAGTATTTT.

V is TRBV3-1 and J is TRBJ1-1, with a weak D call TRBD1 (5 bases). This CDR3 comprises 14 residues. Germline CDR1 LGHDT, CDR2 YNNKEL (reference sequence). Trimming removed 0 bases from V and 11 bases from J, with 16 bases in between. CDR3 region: CASSQDSGPRGAFF. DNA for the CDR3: TGTGCCAGCAGCCAAGACTCAGGGCCCCGCGGGGCTTTCTTT.

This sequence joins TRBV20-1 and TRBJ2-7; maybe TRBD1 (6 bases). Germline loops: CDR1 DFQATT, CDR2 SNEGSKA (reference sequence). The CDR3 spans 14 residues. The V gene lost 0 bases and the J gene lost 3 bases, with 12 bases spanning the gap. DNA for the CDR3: TGCAGTGCTAGAGAGGCAGGGGCCAGCTACGAGCAGTACTTC. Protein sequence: CSAREAGASYEQYF.

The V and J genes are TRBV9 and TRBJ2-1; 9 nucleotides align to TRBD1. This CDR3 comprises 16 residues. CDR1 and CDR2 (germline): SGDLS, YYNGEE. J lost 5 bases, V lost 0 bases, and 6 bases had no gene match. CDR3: CASSVVPGTGHNEQFF. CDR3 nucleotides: TGTGCCAGCAGCGTAGTTCCCGGGACAGGGCACAATGAGCAGTTCTTC.

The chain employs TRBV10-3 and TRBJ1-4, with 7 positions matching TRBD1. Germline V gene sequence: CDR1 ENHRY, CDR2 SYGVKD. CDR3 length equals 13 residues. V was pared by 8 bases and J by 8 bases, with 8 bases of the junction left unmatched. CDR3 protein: CAIGTDRNEKLFF. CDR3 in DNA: TGTGCCATCGGGACAGACCGAAACGAAAAACTGTTTTTT.

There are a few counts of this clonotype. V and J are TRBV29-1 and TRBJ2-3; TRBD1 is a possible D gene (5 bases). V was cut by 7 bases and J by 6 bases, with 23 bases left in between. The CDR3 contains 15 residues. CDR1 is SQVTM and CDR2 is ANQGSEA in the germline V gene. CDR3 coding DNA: TGCAGCGCCCGGGTGGGCAAAGGGGTCATTGATACGCAGTATTTT. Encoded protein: CSARVGKGVIDTQYF.

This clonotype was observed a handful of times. The CDR3 sequence: CASSHHWCEQYF. The CDR3 nucleotides are TGTGCCAGCAGCCACCATTGGTGCGAGCAGTACTTC. The V call is TRBV7-3, the J call TRBJ2-7, with D hard to call. Germline CDR1 is SGHTA and CDR2 is FQGTGA. This CDR3 is 12 amino acids long. Trimming stripped 5 bases from V and 6 bases from J, with 11 bases between.

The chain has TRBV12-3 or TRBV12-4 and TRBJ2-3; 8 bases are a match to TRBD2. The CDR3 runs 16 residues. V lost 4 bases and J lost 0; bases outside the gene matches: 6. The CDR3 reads CASSSRGGPSTDTQYF. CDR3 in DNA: TGTGCCAGCAGTTCCCGGGGGGGTCCTAGCACAGATACGCAGTATTTT.